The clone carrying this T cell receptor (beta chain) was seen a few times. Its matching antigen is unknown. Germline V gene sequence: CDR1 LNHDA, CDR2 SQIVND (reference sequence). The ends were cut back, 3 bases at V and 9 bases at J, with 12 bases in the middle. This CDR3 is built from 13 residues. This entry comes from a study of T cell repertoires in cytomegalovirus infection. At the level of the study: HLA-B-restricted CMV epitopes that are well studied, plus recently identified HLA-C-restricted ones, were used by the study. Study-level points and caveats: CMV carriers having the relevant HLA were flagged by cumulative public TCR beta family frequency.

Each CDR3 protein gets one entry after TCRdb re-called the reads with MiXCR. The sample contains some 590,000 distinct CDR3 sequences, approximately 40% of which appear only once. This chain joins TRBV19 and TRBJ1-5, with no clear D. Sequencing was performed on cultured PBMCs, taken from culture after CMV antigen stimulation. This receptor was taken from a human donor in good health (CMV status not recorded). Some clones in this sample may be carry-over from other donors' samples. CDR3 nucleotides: TGTGCCAGTAGTATTAGCGGGCCCGGGCCCCAGCATTTT. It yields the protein CASSISGPGPQHF.